Here is one T cell receptor beta chain with its context. Its antigen remains unknown. This sample was included in a study of T cells expressing NK-cell markers. Germline lookup yields CDR1 LGHNA and CDR2 YSLEER. This CDR3 is built from 16 residues. With UMIs, 5'RACE template switching was used to make TCR beta cDNA. Reprocessing the 5' RACE reads, TCRdb reports a single entry for every CDR3 protein and omits DNA. This table lists 250,000 to 300,000 distinct CDR3 sequences. General study results and limits: The CD3+CD56-NKG2C+ fraction of a handful of donors was also led by these clonotypes. About 1.0-8% of CD8+ T cells in six or seven donors belonged to dominant NKG2C+ clonotypes.

The gene calls are TRBV4-3 and TRBJ2-7; TCRdb selects TRBD2, and the lack of DNA leaves this call unchecked. This sequence originates from a woman between 18 and 70 years old in good health. Sequenced material: blood T cells: a sorted CD56 or NKG2C T cell subset, CD4+ or CD8+ T cells, or bulk PBMC T cells (not recorded which). The CDR3 protein is CASSQVAGGFSYEQYF.